Below are 32 T cell receptor beta chains sequenced from a single sample in a study of early T cells in non-severe SARS-CoV-2 infection. MiXCR, applied by TCRdb to the 5' RACE reads, yields one record per CDR3 protein. Altogether roughly 99,000 distinct CDR3 sequences are present, approximately 10% being singletons, with the ten largest covering approximately 6.9%. Sequenced sample: whole blood. The source of these receptors is an adult who was a healthcare worker with PCR-confirmed SARS-CoV-2 infection or an uninfected control (not recorded which).

This clonotype was observed many times. The chain is built from TRBV12-3 or TRBV12-4 and TRBJ2-2; tentatively, D is TRBD1 (6 bases). Trimming shortened V by 7 bases and J by 0 bases, and 15 bases separated the two germline ends. The CDR3 sequence is 16 residues long. The CDR3 reads CASTPLDRTNTGELFF. The CDR3 nucleotides are TGTGCCAGCACCCCTCTCGACAGGACGAACACCGGGGAGCTGTTTTTT.

The CDR3 DNA reads TGTGCCAGCAGTTTCGGCGACCCTGCCTACGAGCAGTACTTC. It translates to CASSFGDPAYEQYF. The chain recombines TRBV28 with TRBJ2-7; D not resolved. The germline V and J ends were trimmed by 3 bases and 2 bases, with 11 bases remaining between them. The CDR3 is made up of 14 amino acids. CDR1 is MDHEN and CDR2 is SYDVKM in the germline V gene.

The V and J genes are TRBV7-2 and TRBJ2-4, with D tentatively TRBD1 or TRBD2 (5 bases each). The V end lost 1 base, the J end lost 6 bases, and 10 bases lay between the germline ends. CDR1 SGHTA and CDR2 FQGNSA come from the germline V gene. The CDR3 sequence is 14 residues long. CDR3 sequence (DNA): TGTGCCAGCAGCTTAGTTCCGGGGACAAACATTCAGTACTTC. This codes for CASSLVPGTNIQYF.

The genes are TRBV7-6 and TRBJ2-2, with D perhaps TRBD1 (6 bases). The ends were cut back, 5 bases at V and 2 bases at J, with 12 bases in the middle. This CDR3 has 15 residues. Germline V gene sequence: CDR1 SGHVS, CDR2 FNYEAQ. DNA for the CDR3: TGTGCCAGCAGCCACTCCGGGACAAACACCGGGGAGCTGTTTTTT. This gives the protein CASSHSGTNTGELFF. The variable domain in full, with the rest retrieved from reference TRBV7-6 and TRBJ2-2, is GAGVSQSPRYKVTKRGQDVALRCDPISGHVSLYWYRQALGQGPEFLTYFNYEAQQDKSGLPNDRFSAERPEGSISTLTIQRTEQRDSAMYRCASSHSGTNTGELFFGEGSRLTVL.

This clonotype was detected ten times or more. The gene calls are TRBV2 and TRBJ2-5; no clear D gene. Trimming shortened V by 6 bases and J by 4 bases, and 6 bases separated the two germline ends. Germline V gives CDR1 SNHLY, CDR2 FYNNEI. This CDR3 is built from 11 residues. The DNA of the CDR3 is TGTGCCAGCAGCGAGAGAGAGACCCAGTACTTC. It is translated as CASSERETQYF.

The J gene is TRBJ1-6, the V gene TRBV20-1, with D uncertain. CDR1 and CDR2 from the germline V gene are DFQATT and SNEGSKA (reference sequence). This CDR3 region has 16 residues. Trimming left V 5 bases short and J 7 bases short, with 21 bases between. The CDR3 DNA reads TGCAGTGCTTCCCGGACGGCCGCCGCCAGGAATTCACCCCTCCACTTT. Protein sequence: CSASRTAAARNSPLHF.

This clonotype turned up a few times. The V gene is TRBV3-1, the J gene TRBJ2-1, with 8 bases lining up with TRBD2. There are 17 residues in the CDR3. From germline, CDR1 is LGHDT and CDR2 YNNKEL (reference sequence). J gave up 5 bases and V 0 bases, and 9 bases lay outside the gene matches. CDR3 coding DNA: TGTGCCAGCAGCCAAGAGGGAGCGGGAGTTCTCCACAATGAGCAGTTCTTC. Translation gives CASSQEGAGVLHNEQFF.

This clonotype was seen a handful of times. The V gene is TRBV2, the J gene TRBJ1-4; 8 bases fit TRBD1. The CDR3 is 20 residues long. The V segment lost 6 bases and the J segment 3 bases; nucleotides outside the gene matches: 21. CDR1 SNHLY and CDR2 FYNNEI come from the germline V gene. The CDR3: CASRRNLGARGRGPNEKLFF. CDR3 coding DNA: TGTGCCAGCAGGAGGAACCTAGGCGCCAGGGGGCGCGGTCCTAATGAAAAACTGTTTTTT. Drawing the rest from reference TRBV2 and TRBJ1-4, the complete variable domain is EPEVTQTPSHQVTQMGQEVILRCVPISNHLYFYWYRQILGQKVEFLVSFYNNEISEKSEIFDDQFSVERPDGSNFTLKIRSTKLEDSAMYFCASRRNLGARGRGPNEKLFFGSGTQLSVL.

J is TRBJ2-1 and V is TRBV5-6; no clear D. The V gene lost 2 bases and the J gene lost 9 bases, with 12 bases spanning the gap. Germline V lookup: CDR1 SGHDT, CDR2 YYEEEE. The CDR3 spans 13 residues. The CDR3 loop is CASSLKRAPEQFF. The CDR3 DNA follows: TGTGCCAGCAGCTTAAAAAGGGCGCCTGAGCAGTTCTTC.

There are a few counts of this clonotype. The rearrangement joins TRBV7-9 to TRBJ1-3, with D perhaps TRBD1 (6 bases). The CDR3 has 15 residues. V was cut by 3 bases and J by 0 bases, with 9 bases left in between. Looked up from germline, CDR1 is SEHNR and CDR2 is FQNEAQ (reference sequence). This CDR3 is CASSFRGGSGNTIYF. The CDR3 region has the DNA TGTGCCAGCAGCTTCAGGGGCGGCTCTGGAAACACCATATATTTT.

The table lists this clonotype with a few counts. V usage is TRBV7-9 and J usage is TRBJ1-1; no clear D gene. The CDR3 loop spans 15 amino acids. Trimming took 4 bases from V and 1 from J, leaving 13 bases between them. The germline V gene encodes CDR1 SEHNR and CDR2 FQNEAQ (reference sequence). The DNA of the CDR3 is TGTGCCAGCAGCTCCCAGACATTTAAGAACACTGAAGCTTTCTTT. It codes for CASSSQTFKNTEAFF. The whole variable domain, remainder taken from reference TRBV7-9 and TRBJ1-1, is DTGVSQNPRHKITKRGQNVTFRCDPISEHNRLYWYRQTLGQGPEFLTYFQNEAQLEKSRLLSDRFSAERPKGSFSTLEIQRTEQGDSAMYLCASSSQTFKNTEAFFGQGTRLTVV.

Ten or more counts support this clonotype. The chain carries TRBV11-2 and TRBJ2-7; TRBD2 agrees at 10 bases. The V and J ends lost 1 base and 1 base, in that order; junction bases with no gene match: 1. The CDR3 spans 15 residues. The germline CDR1 and CDR2 sequences are SGHAT and FQNNGV. This CDR3 reads CASSLVAGGSYEQYF. The CDR3 coding sequence is TGTGCCAGCAGCTTAGTAGCGGGAGGATCCTACGAGCAGTACTTC.

This clonotype was detected a few times. The V call is TRBV28, the J call TRBJ1-1, with unresolved D. V was cut by 3 bases and J by 11 bases, with 10 bases left in between. CDR3 length: 11 residues. Germline V lookup: CDR1 MDHEN, CDR2 SYDVKM. The CDR3 region has the DNA TGTGCCAGCAGTTTGGGAGTTCAGGCTTTCTTT. It codes for CASSLGVQAFF.

This chain connects TRBV3-1 to TRBJ2-7; 9 positions match TRBD2. Looked up from germline, CDR1 is LGHDT and CDR2 is YNNKEL (reference sequence). CDR3 length: 16 amino acids. J was trimmed by 4 bases and V by 0 bases; bases with no gene match: 7. The CDR3 reads CASSQDQSGRPYEQYF. The CDR3, as DNA: TGTGCCAGCAGCCAAGACCAAAGCGGGAGGCCGTACGAGCAGTACTTC.

This clonotype was detected many times. The V call is TRBV29-1, the J call TRBJ2-3, with D hard to call. CDR1 is SQVTM and CDR2 is ANQGSEA in the germline V gene. With 2 bases removed from V and 5 bases from J, the gap between germline ends came to 8 bases. The CDR3 has 12 residues. CDR3 protein: CSVERPGDTQYF. The CDR3 DNA reads TGCAGCGTTGAAAGGCCGGGAGATACGCAGTATTTT.

This chain connects TRBV10-2 to TRBJ1-4, with D unresolved. Germline V gene data show CDR1 as WSHSY and CDR2 as SAAADI. This CDR3 is built from 11 residues. The V gene lost 5 bases and the J gene lost 13 bases, with 11 bases spanning the gap. The CDR3 is CASSSDVLLFF. The CDR3 DNA is TGCGCCAGCAGTTCCGACGTATTACTGTTTTTT.

A few counts support this clonotype. The V call is TRBV7-9, the J call TRBJ2-4; 10 bases line up with TRBD2. Germline CDR1 is SEHNR and CDR2 is FQNEAQ (reference sequence). This CDR3 is 14 amino acids long. V gave up 8 bases and J gave up 8 bases; unmatched junction bases: 9. CDR3: CASSPAGGWDIQYF. CDR3 DNA: TGTGCCAGCTCCCCAGCGGGAGGGTGGGACATTCAGTACTTC.

This clonotype was counted only a few times. The chain is built from TRBV20-1 and TRBJ2-3, with D possibly being TRBD1 (6 bases). With 3 bases removed from V and 2 bases from J, the gap between germline ends came to 12 bases. Per the germline V gene, CDR1 is DFQATT and CDR2 is SNEGSKA (reference sequence). CDR3 length equals 14 residues. CDR3 region: CSASRGQVTDTQYF. The CDR3 DNA reads as TGCAGTGCTAGTCGGGGACAAGTCACAGATACGCAGTATTTT.

This rearrangement joins TRBV28 to TRBJ1-2; TRBD1 might be the D (6 bases). Germline-derived CDR1 and CDR2 are MDHEN and SYDVKM. V gave up 5 bases and J gave up 2 bases, with 9 bases separating them. CDR3 length: 13 amino acids. CDR3 coding DNA: TGTGCCAGCAGTCAGGACAGCAACTATGGCTACACCTTC. It encodes CASSQDSNYGYTF.

The table lists this clonotype with many counts. The chain carries TRBV19 and TRBJ1-5; possibly TRBD1 for D (5 bases). The CDR3 has 14 residues. Germline V CDR1 and CDR2: LNHDA, SQIVND (reference sequence). Trimming cost V 5 bases and J 7 bases, with 15 bases left between them. This CDR3 reads CASSPQPREQPQHF. CDR3 bases: TGTGCCAGTAGTCCGCAGCCCAGGGAGCAGCCCCAGCATTTT.

This clonotype was seen at least ten times. The chain combines TRBV11-3 with TRBJ2-1; 7 nucleotides agree with TRBD2. Trimming removed 3 bases from V and 2 bases from J; junction bases left unmatched: 7. This CDR3 has 16 residues. The germline CDR1 and CDR2 sequences are SGHNT and YENEEA. In DNA form, the CDR3 reads TGTGCCAGCAGCTTGAACCGCGGGGGAACCTACAATGAGCAGTTCTTC. Translation gives CASSLNRGGTYNEQFF.

This clonotype was seen only once. The CDR3 DNA sequence: TGTGCCAGCAGTTACACGAGAGGATATCAGCCCCAGCATTTT. The encoded protein is CASSYTRGYQPQHF. The chain uses TRBV27 and TRBJ1-5, with D unresolved. Germline V gives CDR1 MNHEY, CDR2 SMNVEV (reference sequence). The CDR3 spans 14 residues. The germline V and J ends were trimmed by 4 bases and 5 bases, with 12 bases remaining between them.

This clonotype has at least ten counts. The V call is TRBV7-6, the J call TRBJ2-3, with TRBD2 matching 7 bases. Germline CDR1 is SGHVS and CDR2 is FNYEAQ. This CDR3 is 15 amino acids long. V was pared by 6 bases and J by 2 bases, with 8 bases of the junction left unmatched. CDR3 nucleotide sequence: TGTGCCAGCAGTTCCGGTCGGGGGGTCACAGATACGCAGTATTTT. It codes for CASSSGRGVTDTQYF.

This clonotype showed up many times. The chain joins TRBV27 to TRBJ2-7; the match to TRBD2 covers 8 bases. CDR3 size: 14 residues. Germline V CDR1 and CDR2: MNHEY, SMNVEV (reference sequence). V was pared by 5 bases and J by 3 bases, with 6 bases of the junction left unmatched. CDR3 sequence: CASSVSGDYYEQYF. In DNA form, the CDR3 reads TGTGCCAGCAGTGTTAGCGGGGATTACTACGAGCAGTACTTC.

This clonotype was counted only a few times. V gene TRBV27 combines with J gene TRBJ2-6, with 8 bases aligning to TRBD1. This CDR3 spans 18 amino acids. Germline V gene data show CDR1 as MNHEY and CDR2 as SMNVEV (reference sequence). After removal of 5 bases from V and 1 base from J, the junction contained 10 bases not matched to a gene. The CDR3 nucleotides read TGTGCCAGCAGTCTTACCCGGGACAGGAGATCTGGGGCCAACGTCCTGACTTTC. This sequence encodes CASSLTRDRRSGANVLTF.

This clonotype showed up just a few times. V gene TRBV11-2 combines with J gene TRBJ2-4; D remains ambiguous. This CDR3 has 13 residues. Per germline, CDR1 SGHAT and CDR2 FQNNGV. V dropped 0 bases and J dropped 9 bases, with 9 bases sitting between them. This CDR3 reads CASSLESLGIQYF. The CDR3 nucleotides read TGTGCCAGCAGCTTAGAGAGTCTCGGCATTCAGTACTTC.

There are many counts of this clonotype. The chain couples TRBV5-1 to TRBJ2-1; 7 nucleotides align to TRBD2. Unmatched junction bases numbered 18, after V lost 3 bases and J lost 0 bases. CDR3 length equals 20 residues. The germline gives CDR1 SGHRS, CDR2 YFSETQ. CDR3: CASSSPRAGRTTNSYNEQFF. CDR3 sequence (DNA): TGCGCCAGCAGCTCGCCTAGAGCGGGACGGACCACGAACTCCTACAATGAGCAGTTCTTC.

This clonotype has a count of ten or more. V gene TRBV11-2 combines with J gene TRBJ2-1; tentatively, D is TRBD1 or TRBD2 (5 bases each). Germline-derived CDR1 and CDR2 are SGHAT and FQNNGV. Trimming stripped 5 bases from V and 0 bases from J, with 14 bases between. CDR3 length: 16 amino acids. The chain's CDR3 is CASSPWDATSYNEQFF. The CDR3 nucleotides are TGTGCCAGCAGCCCTTGGGACGCCACCTCCTACAATGAGCAGTTCTTC.

The V and J genes are TRBV5-1 and TRBJ2-1; TRBD2 matches at 10 bases. The germline gives CDR1 SGHRS, CDR2 YFSETQ. The CDR3 extends over 12 amino acids. Unmatched junction bases numbered 3, after V lost 6 bases and J lost 9 bases. In DNA form, the CDR3 reads TGCGCCAGCACTAGCGGGAGAAGTGAGCAGTTCTTC. Its protein is CASTSGRSEQFF.

This clonotype was recorded many times. The V call is TRBV12-3 or TRBV12-4, the J call TRBJ1-5; D is possibly TRBD1 (5 bases). Trimming shortened V by 5 bases and J by 8 bases, and 10 bases separated the two germline ends. This CDR3 region has 12 residues. CDR3 amino acids: CASSGGVKPQHF. DNA for the CDR3: TGTGCCAGCAGTGGGGGGGTTAAGCCCCAGCATTTT.

This chain joins TRBV7-2 and TRBJ2-7; D gene uncertain. The CDR3 sequence is 13 residues long. Germline V CDR1 and CDR2: SGHTA, FQGNSA. The V gene lost 1 base and the J gene lost 7 bases, with 11 bases spanning the gap. The CDR3 loop is CASSLDSPGEQYF. The DNA for the CDR3 is TGTGCCAGCAGCTTAGACTCACCCGGGGAGCAGTACTTC.

This clonotype was recorded many times. The rearrangement joins TRBV18 to TRBJ2-7, with D hard to call. CDR3 size: 12 residues. The germline V and J ends were trimmed by 6 bases and 7 bases, with 13 bases remaining between them. From germline, CDR1 is KGHSH and CDR2 LQKENI. The CDR3 is CASSPLVGEQYF. CDR3 nucleotide sequence: TGTGCCAGCTCTCCCCTAGTGGGGGAGCAGTACTTC.